In this sample, the clone carrying this T cell receptor (beta chain) turned up once. What it recognizes is unknown. The same CDR3 also results from other DNA sequences found in this sample. The PCR contained 60 Vbeta and 13 Jbeta primers. Some clones are missing from TCRdb's copy, which holds only in-frame ones; the method was immunoSEQ multiplex PCR. The table includes 150,000 to 200,000 clones, about 75% detected once. This sample stems from a study of cytomegalovirus exposure and HLA in healthy donors. For the study at large: From HLA-typed donors, an early data release held tens of millions of unique TCRs. Study observations and caveats: Reports indicate that TCR beta sequences accurately predicted the HLA-A and HLA-B alleles of most subjects. Researchers reported that a few CMV-associated chains were confirmed in vitro as CMV antigen-specific.

The germline gives CDR1 SGHRS, CDR2 YFSETQ. The CDR3 sequence is 12 residues long. V lost 1 base and J 4 bases, leaving 6 bases between the germline ends. This TCR derives from a female donor in good health and CMV-seronegative. This chain links TRBV5-1 with TRBJ2-7; perhaps TRBD2 as D (6 bases). Sequenced sample: PBMCs. CDR3 loop: CASSLSGYEQYF. The CDR3 nucleotides read TGCGCCAGCAGCTTGAGCGGGTACGAGCAGTACTTC.